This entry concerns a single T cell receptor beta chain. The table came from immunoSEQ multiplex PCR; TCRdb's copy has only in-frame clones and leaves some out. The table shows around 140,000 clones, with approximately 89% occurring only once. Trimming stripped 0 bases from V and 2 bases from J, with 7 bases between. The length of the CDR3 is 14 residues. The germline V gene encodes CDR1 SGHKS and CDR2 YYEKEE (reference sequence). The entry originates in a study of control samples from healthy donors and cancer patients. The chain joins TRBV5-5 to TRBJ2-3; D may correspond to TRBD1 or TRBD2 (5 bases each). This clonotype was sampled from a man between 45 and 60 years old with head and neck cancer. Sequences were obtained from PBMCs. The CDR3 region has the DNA TGTGCCAGCAGCTTGGGGGGGTACACAGATACGCAGTATTTT. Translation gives CASSLGGYTDTQYF.